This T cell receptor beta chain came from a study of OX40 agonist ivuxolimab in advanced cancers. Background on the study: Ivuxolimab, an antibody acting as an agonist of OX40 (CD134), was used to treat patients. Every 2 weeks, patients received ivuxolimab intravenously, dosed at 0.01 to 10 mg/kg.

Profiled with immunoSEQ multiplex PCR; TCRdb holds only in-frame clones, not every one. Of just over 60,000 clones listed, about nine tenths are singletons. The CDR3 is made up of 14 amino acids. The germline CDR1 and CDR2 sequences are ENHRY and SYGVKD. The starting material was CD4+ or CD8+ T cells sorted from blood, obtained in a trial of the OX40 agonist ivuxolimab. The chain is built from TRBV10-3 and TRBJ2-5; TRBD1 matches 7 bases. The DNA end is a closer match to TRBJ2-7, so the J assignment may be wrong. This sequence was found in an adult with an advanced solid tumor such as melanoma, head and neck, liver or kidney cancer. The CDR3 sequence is CAISSTGRAYEQYF. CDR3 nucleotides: TGTGCCATCTCCTCGACAGGGAGAGCCTACGAGCAGTACTTC.